Listed here are 31 T cell receptor beta chains from one sample, sequenced in a study of Ad26.COV2.S vaccination and SARS-CoV-2 variants. As for treatment: around 19 received Ad26.COV2.S at low or high dose, single or two shots; several received placebo; per-sample allocation not given. At day 63 after the first vaccine or placebo injection, samples were drawn. The table came from immunoSEQ multiplex PCR; TCRdb's copy has only in-frame clones and leaves some out. The sample contains around 450,000 clones, about nine tenths of which appear only once. This sample comprised peripheral blood, obtained in a trial of Ad26.COV2.S vaccine versus placebo. These receptors all come from a person aged 18-60 years who received the Ad26.COV2.S COVID-19 vaccine or a placebo.

This chain connects TRBV7-9 to TRBJ2-3; TRBD2 is a possible D gene (5 bases). The CDR3 is 15 amino acids. The V and J ends lost 5 bases and 0 bases respectively, with 12 bases between them. Germline V gene data show CDR1 as SEHNR and CDR2 as FQNEAQ (reference sequence). CDR3 loop: CASSRLGGSTDTQYF. CDR3 DNA: TGTGCCAGCAGCCGGCTAGGCGGGAGCACAGATACGCAGTATTTT.

The chain has TRBV7-9 and TRBJ2-3; perhaps TRBD2 as D (6 bases). CDR1 is SEHNR, CDR2 FQNEAQ, per germline (reference sequence). Trimming stripped 1 base from V and 11 bases from J, with 13 bases between. CDR3 length: 13 amino acids. The CDR3 loop is CASSLEEGTRQYF. CDR3 in DNA: TGTGCCAGCAGCTTAGAGGAGGGAACGAGGCAGTATTTT. The full variable domain, its missing parts supplied by reference TRBV7-9 and TRBJ2-3, is DTGVSQNPRHKITKRGQNVTFRCDPISEHNRLYWYRQTLGQGPEFLTYFQNEAQLEKSRLLSDRFSAERPKGSFSTLEIQRTEQGDSAMYLCASSLEEGTRQYFGPGTRLTVL.

This sequence joins TRBV5-5 and TRBJ1-1; no clear D gene. This CDR3 is 13 amino acids long. Germline CDR1 and CDR2: SGHKS and YYEKEE (reference sequence). The ends were cut back, 2 bases at V and 0 bases at J, with 5 bases in the middle. The CDR3 spells CASSLGLNTEAFF. The CDR3 DNA reads TGTGCCAGCAGCTTAGGATTGAACACTGAAGCTTTCTTT.

A note on this clone: Sequence at one end of the junction differs from germline and may be a read error. The chain links TRBV28 to TRBJ1-2; D unclear. This CDR3 is 13 amino acids long. Germline CDR1 is MDHEN and CDR2 is SYDVKM. The CDR3 DNA follows: TGTGCCAGCAGTTTATTGGACCGCTATAGCTACACCTTC. The encoded protein is CASSLLDRYSYTF.

This chain links TRBV3-1 (or the pseudogene TRBV3-2) with TRBJ2-3; D is possibly TRBD2 (5 bases). Trimming cost V 0 bases and J 5 bases, with 18 bases left between them. The CDR3 totals 17 residues. CDR1 is LGHDT, CDR2 YNNKEL, per germline (reference sequence). CDR3: CASSQDGLLHAGDTQYF. Written as DNA, the CDR3 is TGTGCCAGCAGCCAAGATGGACTCCTGCATGCAGGAGATACGCAGTATTTT.

Here the CDR3 reads CASSQGVQGTYEQYF. The CDR3 region has the DNA TGTGCCAGCAGCCAAGGAGTCCAGGGAACCTACGAGCAGTACTTC. The chain carries TRBV3-1 (or the pseudogene TRBV3-2) and TRBJ2-7; D is perhaps TRBD1 (5 bases). The CDR3 is 15 residues long. Germline values: CDR1 LGHDT, CDR2 YNNKEL (reference sequence). Trimming took off 1 base at V and 2 bases at J, with 12 bases between the two ends.

The chain employs TRBV5-4 and TRBJ2-1; the match to TRBD2 covers 9 bases. J gave up 7 bases and V 5 bases, and 13 bases lay outside the gene matches. The CDR3 has 16 residues. Looked up from germline, CDR1 is SGHNT and CDR2 is YYREEE (reference sequence). The CDR3 loop is CASSWRAGGPLNEQFF. The CDR3 DNA is TGTGCCAGCAGTTGGCGCGCGGGAGGGCCATTGAATGAGCAGTTCTTC. Looking up the rest from reference TRBV5-4 and TRBJ2-1 gives the full variable domain: ETGVTQSPTHLIKTRGQQVTLRCSSQSGHNTVSWYQQALGQGPQFIFQYYREEENGRGNFPPRFSGLQFPNYSSELNVNALELDDSALYLCASSWRAGGPLNEQFFGPGTRLTVL.

This clone has only a few counts. V and J are TRBV6-1 and TRBJ2-7; 10 bases match TRBD1. Trimming cost V 1 base and J 0 bases; bases outside gene matches: 0. CDR1 is MNHNS, CDR2 SASEGT, per germline. The CDR3 extends over 15 amino acids. CDR3 protein: CASSEGTGGSYEQYF. CDR3 bases: TGTGCCAGCAGTGAAGGGACAGGGGGCTCCTACGAGCAGTACTTC.

This chain uses TRBV6-4 with TRBJ2-2; D is undetermined. CDR3 size: 14 residues. Trimming stripped 5 bases from V and 1 base from J, with 8 bases between. Germline CDR1 and CDR2: MRHNA and SNTAGT. The CDR3 loop reads CASSLMGNTGELFF. CDR3 nucleotide sequence: TGTGCCAGCAGTCTGATGGGGAACACCGGGGAGCTGTTTTTT.

The V call is TRBV11-2, the J call TRBJ2-7, with D unclear. V was shortened by 1 base and J by 6 bases, with 13 bases between the two germline ends. Germline V gives CDR1 SGHAT, CDR2 FQNNGV. CDR3 length equals 14 residues. CDR3 nucleotides: TGTGCCAGCAGCTTAGTTTTGGGGTTTACCGAGCAGTACTTC. Protein sequence: CASSLVLGFTEQYF.

V gene TRBV9 combines with J gene TRBJ2-3; 10 bases fit TRBD2. The germline V gene has CDR1 SGDLS and CDR2 YYNGEE. There are 17 residues in the CDR3. J was trimmed by 3 bases and V by 7 bases; bases with no gene match: 14. The CDR3, as DNA: TGTGCCAGCGCGGAAAGTTCTAGCGGGAGTCATACAGATACGCAGTATTTT. It is translated as CASAESSSGSHTDTQYF.

This clone has more than one count but fewer than ten. Within the sample, other DNA sequences also encode this same CDR3. The chain couples TRBV7-2 to TRBJ2-3; TRBD2 agrees at 12 bases. This CDR3 region has 17 residues. V was clipped by 1 base and J by 3 bases; unmatched bases: 5. CDR1 and CDR2 (germline): SGHTA, FQGNSA. In DNA, the CDR3 is TGTGCCAGCAGCTTAGGTCCCCTAGCGGGAGGGACAGATACGCAGTATTTT. Translated: CASSLGPLAGGTDTQYF.

The rearrangement links TRBV28 to TRBJ2-3, with unresolved D. The CDR3 contains 12 residues. Trimming cost V 6 bases and J 2 bases, with 6 bases left between them. Germline V gives CDR1 MDHEN, CDR2 SYDVKM. The CDR3 reads CASRLTTDTQYF. The CDR3 nucleotides read TGTGCCAGCAGGTTAACCACAGATACGCAGTATTTT. Using reference TRBV28 and TRBJ2-3 for the parts outside the CDR3, the full variable domain is DVKVTQSSRYLVKRTGEKVFLECVQDMDHENMFWYRQDPGLGLRLIYFSYDVKMKEKGDIPEGYSVSREKKERFSLILESASTNQTSMYLCASRLTTDTQYFGPGTRLTVL.

The V and J genes are TRBV27 and TRBJ1-1; D is uncertain. The CDR3 runs 14 residues. Per germline, CDR1 MNHEY and CDR2 SMNVEV (reference sequence). Trimming pared 6 bases from V and 1 base from J, leaving 12 bases between. The CDR3 here is CASRTGSSNTEAFF. The CDR3 DNA reads as TGTGCCAGCAGAACCGGGTCCTCGAACACTGAAGCTTTCTTT.

This clone has only one observation. J is TRBJ1-1 and V is TRBV19; 12 nucleotides line up with TRBD1. CDR1 and CDR2 (germline): LNHDA, SQIVND (reference sequence). The J segment lost 4 bases and the V segment lost 4 bases, leaving 4 bases of the junction unmatched. The CDR3 length is 15 residues. CDR3: CASSKGQGASTEAFF. CDR3 nucleotide sequence: TGTGCCAGTAGTAAGGGACAGGGGGCGAGCACTGAAGCTTTCTTT. The full variable domain, in which reference TRBV19 and TRBJ1-1 provide the parts outside the CDR3, is DGGITQSPKYLFRKEGQNVTLSCEQNLNHDAMYWYRQDPGQGLRLIYYSQIVNDFQKGDIAEGYSVSREKKESFPLTVTSAQKNPTAFYLCASSKGQGASTEAFFGQGTRLTVV.

The gene calls are TRBV7-9 and TRBJ2-7, with TRBD1 matching 7 bases. In germline, CDR1 is SEHNR, CDR2 FQNEAQ (reference sequence). This CDR3 comprises 16 residues. The J segment lost 7 bases and the V segment lost 2 bases, leaving 14 bases of the junction unmatched. CDR3 sequence reads: CASSLTGLDRHGEQYF. The CDR3 DNA follows: TGTGCCAGCAGCTTAACGGGTTTGGACAGGCACGGGGAGCAGTACTTC.

The rearrangement links TRBV27 to TRBJ2-1, with TRBD2 matching over 12 bases. CDR1 MNHEY and CDR2 SMNVEV come from the germline V gene (reference sequence). V lost 6 bases to trimming and J lost 4 bases; unmatched junction nucleotides: 4. The CDR3 covers 15 residues. As DNA, the CDR3 is TGTGCCAGCAGCTACGGACTAGCGGGGTACAATGAGCAGTTCTTC. Amino acid sequence: CASSYGLAGYNEQFF.

CDR3 amino acids: CASSLLDQPQHF. The CDR3 DNA is TGTGCCAGCAGCTTATTGGATCAGCCCCAGCATTTT. The rearrangement uses TRBV7-9 and TRBJ1-5; D not certain. Germline V CDR1 and CDR2: SEHNR, FQNEAQ (reference sequence). Trimming took off 2 bases at V and 5 bases at J, with 4 bases between the two ends. The CDR3 totals 12 residues.

This chain links TRBV7-3 with TRBJ2-7, with D perhaps matching TRBD2 (6 bases). V lost 5 bases and J lost 3, with 14 bases in between. The CDR3 totals 14 residues. Per germline, CDR1 SGHTA and CDR2 FQGTGA. CDR3: CASSDTSGHYEQYF. In nucleotides, the CDR3 is TGTGCCAGCAGCGACACGAGCGGGCACTACGAGCAGTACTTC.

The chain recombines TRBV5-1 with TRBJ2-1, with 8 bases lining up with TRBD2. The germline gives CDR1 SGHRS, CDR2 YFSETQ. The CDR3 is made up of 15 amino acids. The trim removed 0 bases at V and 3 bases at J, leaving 2 bases unmatched. Written as DNA, the CDR3 is TGCGCCAGCAGCTTGGAAGCGGGGGTCTACAATGAGCAGTTCTTC. Amino acids: CASSLEAGVYNEQFF.

The V call is TRBV7-8, the J call TRBJ2-5, with 7 nucleotides matching TRBD1. Losses at the gene ends were 2 bases for V and 1 base for J; bases not matched to a gene: 4. CDR1 is SGHVS, CDR2 FQNEAQ, per germline. The CDR3 totals 15 residues. The CDR3 loop reads CASSLRGGPQETQYF. CDR3 in DNA: TGTGCCAGCAGCTTACGAGGGGGCCCCCAAGAGACCCAGTACTTC. Full variable domain (remainder filled in from reference TRBV7-8 and TRBJ2-5): GAGVSQSPRYKVAKRGQDVALRCDPISGHVSLFWYQQALGQGPEFLTYFQNEAQLDKSGLPSDRFFAERPEGSVSTLKIQRTQQEDSAVYLCASSLRGGPQETQYFGPGTRLLVL.

The DNA of the CDR3 is TGTGCCAGCAGCTTAGCGAGGACTAGCGGGGGGACCTACGAGCAGTACTTC. Its translation is CASSLARTSGGTYEQYF. The J gene is TRBJ2-7, the V gene TRBV7-8; 14 bases map to TRBD2. V shed 0 bases and J 2 bases; nucleotides not matched to a gene: 3. The CDR3 is 17 amino acids. Germline V gives CDR1 SGHVS, CDR2 FQNEAQ. Full variable domain (remainder filled in from reference TRBV7-8 and TRBJ2-7): GAGVSQSPRYKVAKRGQDVALRCDPISGHVSLFWYQQALGQGPEFLTYFQNEAQLDKSGLPSDRFFAERPEGSVSTLKIQRTQQEDSAVYLCASSLARTSGGTYEQYFGPGTRLTVT.

The chain's CDR3 is CASSSRTDGLSYEQYF. As DNA, the CDR3 is TGTGCCAGCAGCTCACGTACGGACGGCTTGTCGTACGAGCAGTACTTC. The V gene is TRBV3-1 (or the pseudogene TRBV3-2), the J gene TRBJ2-7; D remains ambiguous. Germline V gene lookup returns CDR1 LGHDT and CDR2 YNNKEL (reference sequence). This CDR3 is built from 16 residues. Trimming stripped 5 bases from V and 4 bases from J, with 21 bases between.

The chain couples TRBV4-2 to TRBJ2-2, with 10 positions matching TRBD2. This CDR3 region has 20 residues. CDR1 is LGHNA and CDR2 is YNFKEQ in the germline V gene. Trimming cost V 1 base and J 5 bases; bases outside gene matches: 16. CDR3 DNA sequence: TGTGCCAGCAGCCAAGTCTCTAGCGGGAGAGTGCGAGGGGGAACCGGGGAGCTGTTTTTT. Protein: CASSQVSSGRVRGGTGELFF.

The chain joins TRBV2 to TRBJ2-7; tentatively, D is TRBD1 (5 bases). Trimming cost V 7 bases and J 2 bases, with 9 bases left between them. Germline loops: CDR1 SNHLY, CDR2 FYNNEI. This CDR3 comprises 12 residues. The CDR3 reads CASTPDTYEQYF. The CDR3 nucleotides are TGTGCCAGCACCCCGGACACCTACGAGCAGTACTTC.

The rearrangement joins TRBV27 to TRBJ1-5; 7 bases match TRBD1. V shed 7 bases, J shed 4 bases, and the junction held 1 base outside the gene matches. The CDR3 spans 12 residues. Looked up from germline, CDR1 is MNHEY and CDR2 is SMNVEV (reference sequence). CDR3 sequence: CASTTGNQPQHF. CDR3 coding DNA: TGTGCCAGCACGACAGGGAATCAGCCCCAGCATTTT.

The chain combines TRBV5-6 with TRBJ2-1, with a tentative D call TRBD1 (7 bases). Germline loops: CDR1 SGHDT, CDR2 YYEEEE. This CDR3 region has 14 residues. Trimming took off 7 bases at V and 8 bases at J, with 19 bases between the two ends. DNA for the CDR3: TGTGCCAGCGTTCCCCAGGGGGGAGTATATGAGCAGTTCTTC. It is translated as CASVPQGGVYEQFF.

This clone was picked up one time. The V and J genes are TRBV7-2 and TRBJ2-7; D not resolved. Trimming took 1 base from V and 0 from J, leaving 10 bases between them. The CDR3 extends over 15 amino acids. Germline CDR1 reads SGHTA; CDR2 reads FQGNSA. The DNA for the CDR3 is TGTGCCAGCAGCTTAGAGGGCACACGCTCCTACGAGCAGTACTTC. It encodes CASSLEGTRSYEQYF.

The rearrangement joins TRBV9 to TRBJ2-3; D gene uncertain. Germline CDR1 and CDR2: SGDLS and YYNGEE. V lost 3 bases and J lost 0, with 14 bases in between. This CDR3 contains 16 residues. As DNA, the CDR3 is TGTGCCAGCAGCGGACAAGGGCCCACTAGCACAGATACGCAGTATTTT. Protein: CASSGQGPTSTDTQYF.

The chain recombines TRBV7-2 with TRBJ2-2; unclear D gene. Deletions cut 2 bases from V and 3 bases from J, with 10 bases between. Germline CDR1 SGHTA, CDR2 FQGNSA. The CDR3 runs 15 residues. Written as DNA, the CDR3 is TGTGCCAGCAGCTTATCCGGGCCTCACACCGGGGAGCTGTTTTTT. It translates to CASSLSGPHTGELFF.

To note about this clone: The junction departs from the called germline gene at one end, perhaps through a read error. This chain joins TRBV11-2 and TRBJ1-3; 7 bases map to TRBD1. Germline V CDR1 and CDR2: SGHAT, FQNNGV. The CDR3 contains 10 residues. The CDR3 loop reads CASSSSGQEF. The DNA of the CDR3 is TGTGCCAGCAGCTCCTCCGGACAGGAGTTT.